This T cell receptor beta chain was identified in a study of OX40 agonist ivuxolimab in advanced cancers. Study-level information: Hepatocellular carcinoma, melanoma, renal cell or head and neck cancer was diagnosed in the dose-escalation patients.

The CDR3 runs to 16 residues. Germline CDR1 and CDR2: SGHRS and YFSETQ. V dropped 2 bases and J dropped 1; count of bases not matched to a gene: 4. Sequenced by immunoSEQ multiplex PCR; TCRdb stores in-frame clones only, minus some. Among around 70,000 clones, about four fifths were seen once, and the ten largest hold roughly 2.4%. The study, taken as a whole, reports: The mean number of expanded clones was higher in CD8+ T cells than in CD4+.

As concerns this clone: The target antigen is unknown.

Source: CD4+ or CD8+ T cells sorted from blood, taken in a trial of the OX40 agonist ivuxolimab. This receptor was obtained from an adult with an advanced solid tumor such as melanoma, head and neck, liver or kidney cancer. This rearrangement joins TRBV5-1 to TRBJ2-2, with 8 positions matching TRBD2. This CDR3 is CASSLTSGGNTGELFF. Written as DNA, the CDR3 is TGCGCCAGCAGCTTAACTAGCGGAGGGAACACCGGGGAGCTGTTTTTT.